The T cell receptor (beta chain) described here comes from a study of OX40 agonist ivuxolimab in advanced cancers. Profiling relied on immunoSEQ multiplex PCR, and the TCRdb table lists in-frame clones only, not all of them. This table holds about 130,000 clones, 85% to 95% found once. The length of the CDR3 is 16 residues. J gave up 6 bases and V 5 bases, and 8 bases lay outside the gene matches. Germline CDR1 SEHNR, CDR2 FQNEAQ (reference sequence). The specimen was CD4+ or CD8+ T cells sorted from blood, collected in a trial of the OX40 agonist ivuxolimab. The rearrangement links TRBV7-9 to TRBJ1-5; TRBD1 aligns across 12 bases. The sequence was collected from an adult with an advanced solid tumor such as melanoma, head and neck, liver or kidney cancer. CDR3 DNA sequence: TGTGCCAGCAGCCCCCCGGGACAGGGGGCGATTCAGCCCCAGCATTTT. It codes for CASSPPGQGAIQPQHF.